What follows are 21 T cell receptor beta chains derived from one specimen sequenced in a study of blood T cell repertoires in COVID-19. Sequencing used immunoSEQ multiplex PCR; TCRdb keeps in-frame clones, though not all of them. The sample yields a few hundred thousand clones, about four fifths seen once. Source material: PBMCs or T cells enriched from blood (not recorded which). These receptors all stem from a man aged 35-49 years who had been exposed to COVID-19.

The chain is built from TRBV5-8 and TRBJ1-2, with 7 bases identical to TRBD1. Trimming took 4 bases from V and 0 from J; bases not matched to a gene: 6. Germline V gene lookup returns CDR1 SGHTS and CDR2 YDEGEE. The CDR3 totals 15 residues. Written as DNA, the CDR3 is TGTGCCAGCAGCGAACAGGGGTTAGCTAACTATGGCTACACCTTC. Translating it yields CASSEQGLANYGYTF.

With regard to this clone: The identical CDR3 is also encoded by other nucleotide sequences in the sample. The genes are TRBV9 and TRBJ2-1; D might be TRBD2 (5 bases). V lost 0 bases and J 2 bases, leaving 9 bases between the germline ends. Germline CDR1 and CDR2: SGDLS and YYNGEE. The CDR3 is 15 residues long. DNA of the CDR3: TGTGCCAGCAGCGTAGTGGGTAGCGCCTACAATGAGCAGTTCTTC. It translates to CASSVVGSAYNEQFF.

This clone was seen more than once but under ten times. This sequence joins TRBV5-1 and TRBJ2-7; TRBD2 aligns across 16 bases. The CDR3 sequence is 20 residues long. The V and J ends lost 2 bases and 6 bases, in that order; junction bases with no gene match: 17. Germline V lookup: CDR1 SGHRS, CDR2 YFSETQ. The CDR3 sequence is CASSFPRGLAGGRSIIEQYF. CDR3 nucleotide sequence: TGCGCCAGCAGCTTTCCCAGGGGACTAGCGGGAGGGCGTTCGATAATCGAGCAGTACTTC.

The chain joins TRBV29-1 to TRBJ1-6, with a tentative D call TRBD1 (5 bases). Germline lookup yields CDR1 SQVTM and CDR2 ANQGSEA. CDR3 size: 13 residues. Trimming stripped 6 bases from V and 10 bases from J, with 16 bases between. CDR3 sequence reads: CSVLGGLGSPLHF. The CDR3 DNA reads as TGCAGCGTCCTGGGGGGTTTAGGGTCACCCCTCCACTTT.

This clone was seen just once. The chain carries TRBV3-1 (or the pseudogene TRBV3-2) and TRBJ1-1; the D gene is possibly TRBD1 (5 bases). Trimming took 4 bases from V and 11 from J, leaving 17 bases between them. The germline V gene has CDR1 LGHDT and CDR2 YNNKEL (reference sequence). The CDR3 consists of 13 residues. The CDR3 bases are TGTGCCAGCAGCCTCCAGGTTAAGGGGTGGGCTTTCTTT. Amino acid sequence: CASSLQVKGWAFF.

V gene TRBV10-3 combines with J gene TRBJ2-6; TRBD1 agrees at 7 bases. V shed 3 bases, J shed 4 bases, and the junction held 12 bases outside the gene matches. This CDR3 has 18 amino acids. CDR1 and CDR2 (germline): ENHRY, SYGVKD. The CDR3 sequence is CAISDQVQRGRGANVLTF. CDR3 nucleotide sequence: TGTGCCATCAGTGATCAGGTGCAGAGGGGGCGAGGGGCCAACGTCCTGACTTTC.

The chain is built from TRBV3-1 (or the pseudogene TRBV3-2) and TRBJ2-5; unclear D gene. From germline, CDR1 is LGHDT and CDR2 YNNKEL (reference sequence). The CDR3 length is 14 residues. Trimming pared 0 bases from V and 7 bases from J, leaving 12 bases between. CDR3 nucleotides: TGTGCCAGCAGCCAAGATACGCTGGTCGGGACCCAGTACTTC. Translated: CASSQDTLVGTQYF.

The J gene is TRBJ2-1, the V gene TRBV6-5; TRBD2 matches at 13 bases. This CDR3 comprises 14 residues. V lost 6 bases to trimming and J lost 15 bases; unmatched junction nucleotides: 11. Germline CDR1 MNHEY, CDR2 SVGAGI. This chain's CDR3 is CASSRGTSGNILFF. CDR3 nucleotide sequence: TGTGCCAGCAGCCGAGGGACTAGCGGGAATATCTTGTTCTTC.

The CDR3 protein is CASSLGVLAGVKDTQYF. DNA for the CDR3: TGTGCCAGCAGCTTAGGGGTCCTAGCGGGAGTCAAGGATACGCAGTATTTT. The chain combines TRBV11-2 with TRBJ2-3; 10 bases line up with TRBD2. Germline CDR1 reads SGHAT; CDR2 reads FQNNGV. This CDR3 is built from 17 residues. The ends lost 1 base at V and 6 bases at J; junction bases unmatched: 10.

This rearrangement joins TRBV5-1 to TRBJ1-1; 7 bases map to TRBD1. Germline assignment: CDR1 SGHRS and CDR2 YFSETQ. The CDR3 length is 14 residues. The J segment lost 2 bases and the V segment lost 4 bases, leaving 5 bases of the junction unmatched. Here the CDR3 reads CASSGGQPNTEAFF. The DNA for the CDR3 is TGCGCCAGCAGCGGGGGACAGCCCAACACTGAAGCTTTCTTT.

This clone showed up just a few times. DNA of the CDR3: TGTGCCAGCACCCCCGGAGGAGGGCTGTCCTACGAGCAGTACTTC. Translated, it gives CASTPGGGLSYEQYF. J is TRBJ2-7 and V is TRBV6-5; possibly TRBD2 for D (6 bases). This CDR3 spans 15 amino acids. Germline V lookup: CDR1 MNHEY, CDR2 SVGAGI. Trimming removed 7 bases from V and 1 base from J, with 17 bases in between.

The V gene is TRBV5-5, the J gene TRBJ2-6; TRBD2 aligns across 10 bases. The CDR3 is made up of 17 amino acids. V trimming: 3 bases; J trimming: 0 bases; junction bases outside the gene matches: 3. CDR1 is SGHKS, CDR2 YYEKEE, per germline (reference sequence). The CDR3 coding sequence is TGTGCCAGCAGCTCACTAGCGGGGACCTCTGGGGCCAACGTCCTGACTTTC. Translation: CASSSLAGTSGANVLTF.

The J gene is TRBJ2-2, the V gene TRBV5-1; tentative D call: TRBD2 (5 bases). Trimming cost V 0 bases and J 2 bases, with 8 bases left between them. From germline, CDR1 is SGHRS and CDR2 YFSETQ. The CDR3 consists of 15 residues. This chain's CDR3 is CASSLDSANTGELFF. The CDR3 DNA follows: TGCGCCAGCAGCTTGGATAGCGCCAACACCGGGGAGCTGTTTTTT.

This clone was seen only a few times. The same CDR3 also results from other DNA sequences found in this sample. This chain uses TRBV6-5 with TRBJ1-5, with 7 bases aligning to TRBD1. In germline, CDR1 is MNHEY, CDR2 SVGAGI. CDR3 size: 13 residues. V was clipped by 8 bases and J by 4 bases; unmatched bases: 5. CDR3 in amino acids: CASRDSNNQPQHF. The CDR3 DNA reads as TGTGCCAGCCGGGACAGTAATAATCAGCCCCAGCATTTT.

The chain couples TRBV27 to TRBJ2-7, with D possibly being TRBD2 (6 bases). Trimming stripped 8 bases from V and 6 bases from J, with 14 bases between. This CDR3 comprises 12 residues. The germline V gene encodes CDR1 MNHEY and CDR2 SMNVEV (reference sequence). DNA of the CDR3: TGTGCCAGCGGCTGGGAGGCGGGCGAGCAGTACTTC. Translating gives CASGWEAGEQYF.

The chain combines TRBV12-3 or TRBV12-4 with TRBJ1-3; D gene unclear. This CDR3 is 13 amino acids long. Deletions cut 3 bases from V and 7 bases from J, with 10 bases between. The CDR3 nucleotides are TGTGCCAGCAGTTTTCCCCCCGGGAACACCATATATTTT. It yields the protein CASSFPPGNTIYF.

The chain employs TRBV7-3 and TRBJ1-1; 7 positions match TRBD1. Germline trimming cut 5 bases from V and 4 bases from J; bases unmatched to any gene: 4. The V gene's germline CDR1 is SGHTA and CDR2 FQGTGA. CDR3 length: 13 amino acids. The CDR3 loop reads CASSRQGGTEAFF. CDR3 sequence (DNA): TGTGCCAGCAGCCGACAGGGAGGCACTGAAGCTTTCTTT. Supplemented by reference TRBV7-3 and TRBJ1-1, the full variable domain reads GAGVSQTPSNKVTEKGKYVELRCDPISGHTALYWYRQSLGQGPEFLIYFQGTGAADDSGLPNDRFFAVRPEGSVSTLKIQRTERGDSAVYLCASSRQGGTEAFFGQGTRLTVV.

V gene TRBV9 combines with J gene TRBJ2-7, with TRBD2 matching over 7 bases. CDR3 size: 16 residues. The trim removed 4 bases at V and 0 bases at J, leaving 10 bases unmatched. Germline values: CDR1 SGDLS, CDR2 YYNGEE. CDR3 in amino acids: CASSQHPGTTSYEQYF. The CDR3 coding sequence is TGTGCCAGCAGCCAGCACCCCGGGACTACCTCCTACGAGCAGTACTTC. Drawing the rest from reference TRBV9 and TRBJ2-7, the complete variable domain is DSGVTQTPKHLITATGQRVTLRCSPRSGDLSVYWYQQSLDQGLQFLIQYYNGEERAKGNILERFSAQQFPDLHSELNLSSLELGDSALYFCASSQHPGTTSYEQYFGPGTRLTVT.

This sequence joins TRBV6-4 and TRBJ1-5; a weak D match, TRBD1 (6 bases). Germline assignment: CDR1 MRHNA and CDR2 SNTAGT. Trimming removed 3 bases from V and 9 bases from J, with 12 bases in between. The CDR3 runs 13 residues. CDR3 DNA: TGTGCCAGCAGTGAAACCGGGGGGGCGCCCCAGCATTTT. As protein: CASSETGGAPQHF.

The rearrangement links TRBV6-5 to TRBJ2-1; 11 bases map to TRBD2. Germline CDR1 is MNHEY and CDR2 is SVGAGI. V lost 7 bases to trimming and J lost 8 bases; unmatched junction nucleotides: 10. The CDR3 consists of 15 residues. The CDR3 DNA is TGTGCCAGCACCCTCGCTAGCGGGAGGCGGGATGAGCAGTTCTTC. It is translated as CASTLASGRRDEQFF.

V gene TRBV18 combines with J gene TRBJ2-1; TRBD2 might be the D (7 bases). CDR3 length equals 15 residues. CDR1 is KGHSH and CDR2 is LQKENI in the germline V gene. Between the trimmed V and J ends, which lost 0 bases and 9 bases, there was a span of 15 bases. CDR3 sequence (DNA): TGTGCCAGCTCACCACCGGGAGCGGGACAAGGTGAGCAGTTCTTC. Encoded protein: CASSPPGAGQGEQFF. The full variable domain, completed using reference TRBV18 and TRBJ2-1, is NAGVMQNPRHLVRRRGQEARLRCSPMKGHSHVYWYRQLPEEGLKFMVYLQKENIIDESGMPKERFSAEFPKEGPSILRIQQVVRGDSAAYFCASSPPGAGQGEQFFGPGTRLTVL.